This is a list of T cell receptor beta chains from one sample in a study of CD8 T cells in Susac syndrome. TCRdb used MiXCR to reprocess the immunoSEQ multiplex PCR reads, holding one entry per CDR3 protein. The sample gives about 130,000 distinct CDR3 sequences, around 95% of which show up once; roughly 0.08% is in the top ten. The sample taken for sequencing was CD4+ T cells from PBMCs. The receptors originated from a human donor in good health. The CDR3 runs from the conserved cysteine through the conserved F or W. D genes are given only for firm matches. Size values are once, few and many counts, or a class for expanded clones, and some rows have none.

j_gene: TRBJ2-1; abundance: NA; d_gene: TRBD2; v_gene: TRBV29-1; len: 13; CDR3nt: TGCAGCGTTGCAGGACTAGCGGGAAATGAGCAGTTCTTC; CDR3aa: CSVAGLAGNEQFF
j_gene: TRBJ1-2; abundance: NA; d_gene: TRBD1; v_gene: TRBV3-1; len: 14; CDR3nt: TGTGCCAGCAGCTGGGACAGCAATAACTATGGCTACACCTTC; CDR3aa: CASSWDSNNYGYTF
j_gene: TRBJ1-1; abundance: NA; d_gene: NA; v_gene: TRBV5-4; len: 13; CDR3nt: TGTGCCAGCAGCTTAATCCACACTGCTGAAGCTTTCTTT; CDR3aa: CASSLIHTAEAFF
j_gene: TRBJ1-1; abundance: NA; d_gene: NA; v_gene: TRBV5-1; len: 14; CDR3nt: TGCGCCAGCAGCTTGATAGGGTGGGGCACTGAAGCTTTCTTT; CDR3aa: CASSLIGWGTEAFF
j_gene: TRBJ1-1; abundance: NA; d_gene: NA; v_gene: TRBV4-1; len: 16; CDR3nt: TGCGCCAGCAGCCAAGTTCCGGCCCTGGGGAACACTGAAGCTTTCTTT; CDR3aa: CASSQVPALGNTEAFF
j_gene: TRBJ2-3; abundance: NA; d_gene: NA; v_gene: TRBV7-2; len: 15; CDR3nt: TGTGCCAGCAGCCCAGGGCGGACGAGCACAGATACGCAGTATTTT; CDR3aa: CASSPGRTSTDTQYF
j_gene: TRBJ1-1; abundance: NA; d_gene: NA; v_gene: TRBV7-2; len: 15; CDR3nt: TGTGCCAGCAGTGACCCGGGGGTTTCGGACACTGAAGCTTTCTTT; CDR3aa: CASSDPGVSDTEAFF
j_gene: TRBJ1-4; abundance: NA; d_gene: NA; v_gene: TRBV7-9; len: 13; CDR3nt: TGTGCCAGCAGCTTCTCGGGGGCCGAAAAACTGTTTTTT; CDR3aa: CASSFSGAEKLFF
j_gene: TRBJ2-7; abundance: NA; d_gene: TRBD2; v_gene: TRBV5-6; len: 15; CDR3nt: TGTGCCAGCAGCCAGGGGCCGGGAGGGTTGTACGAGCAGTACTTC; CDR3aa: CASSQGPGGLYEQYF
j_gene: TRBJ1-1; abundance: NA; d_gene: NA; v_gene: TRBV23-1; len: 16; CDR3nt: TGCGCCAGCAGTCCAATCTCAACTCCGTCGGGCACTGAAGCTTTCTTT; CDR3aa: CASSPISTPSGTEAFF
j_gene: TRBJ2-3; abundance: NA; d_gene: NA; v_gene: TRBV7-9; len: 11; CDR3nt: TGTGCCAGCAGCTCCGCAGGAACGCAGTATTTT; CDR3aa: CASSSAGTQYF
j_gene: TRBJ2-6; abundance: NA; d_gene: NA; v_gene: TRBV2; len: 17; CDR3nt: TGTGCCAGCAGTGAAGCGGCGGACACCTCTGGGGCCAACGTCCTGACTTTC; CDR3aa: CASSEAADTSGANVLTF
j_gene: TRBJ2-7; abundance: once; d_gene: TRBD2; v_gene: TRBV15; len: 14; CDR3nt: TGTGCCACCGCTCCGGGACTAGCGGGGGGGGAGCAGTACTTC; CDR3aa: CATAPGLAGGEQYF
j_gene: TRBJ2-5; abundance: once; d_gene: NA; v_gene: TRBV5-1; len: 18; CDR3nt: TGCGCCAGCAGCTTGGGGGCCGGGGGCGGTTCGTACCAAGAGACCCAGTACTTC; CDR3aa: CASSLGAGGGSYQETQYF
j_gene: TRBJ2-7; abundance: NA; d_gene: NA; v_gene: TRBV7-2; len: 15; CDR3nt: TGTGCCAGCAGCCGCCTTAGCGACCCGATCTACGAGCAGTACTTC; CDR3aa: CASSRLSDPIYEQYF
j_gene: TRBJ2-3; abundance: NA; d_gene: NA; v_gene: TRBV6-5; len: 12; CDR3nt: TGTGCCAGCAGATCTAGCACAGATACGCAGTATTTT; CDR3aa: CASRSSTDTQYF
j_gene: TRBJ1-2; abundance: NA; d_gene: NA; v_gene: TRBV29-1; len: 12; CDR3nt: TGCAGCGTTGAACAGGGTGTAAGGGGCTACACCTTC; CDR3aa: CSVEQGVRGYTF
j_gene: TRBJ2-7; abundance: once; d_gene: TRBD2; v_gene: TRBV5-1; len: 14; CDR3nt: TGCGCCAGCAGCACTTATAGCGGGAACTACGAGCAGTACTTC; CDR3aa: CASSTYSGNYEQYF
j_gene: TRBJ1-1; abundance: NA; d_gene: NA; v_gene: TRBV29-1; len: 13; CDR3nt: TGCAGCGCCACTAGGTCAGGGAACACTGAAGCTTTCTTT; CDR3aa: CSATRSGNTEAFF
j_gene: TRBJ1-1; abundance: NA; d_gene: NA; v_gene: TRBV5-6; len: 13; CDR3nt: TGTGCCAGCAGCTTGTCTCCGAACACTGAAGCTTTCTTT; CDR3aa: CASSLSPNTEAFF
j_gene: TRBJ2-1; abundance: few; d_gene: TRBD2; v_gene: TRBV5-4; len: 15; CDR3nt: TGTGCCAGCAGCCCGAGCACTAGCGGGACCCATGAGCAGTTCTTC; CDR3aa: CASSPSTSGTHEQFF
j_gene: TRBJ2-7; abundance: NA; d_gene: TRBD1; v_gene: TRBV6-1; len: 15; CDR3nt: TGTGCCAGCAGTGATGGACAGGGATTCCCCTACGAGCAGTACTTC; CDR3aa: CASSDGQGFPYEQYF
j_gene: TRBJ1-5; abundance: once; d_gene: NA; v_gene: TRBV7-9; len: 13; CDR3nt: TGTGCCAGCAGCTTCGGGGAGGGGAAGCCCCAGCATTTT; CDR3aa: CASSFGEGKPQHF
j_gene: TRBJ2-7; abundance: NA; d_gene: TRBD1; v_gene: TRBV29-1; len: 13; CDR3nt: TGCAGCGTTGCGGGACAGAGGAACCTAGGGCAGTACTTC; CDR3aa: CSVAGQRNLGQYF